This T cell receptor beta chain was recorded in a study of blood T cell repertoires in COVID-19. For the study at large: Acute-phase and convalescent COVID-19 samples originated in the United States, Italy and Spain. PBMCs, B-cell-depleted T cells, or T cells were the source of the cDNA or gDNA that made up the material.

Authors' analysis steps: The authors estimated nucleated cell counts from reference gene primer amplification. Profiling relied on immunoSEQ multiplex PCR, and the TCRdb table lists in-frame clones only, not all of them. D and trimming were read from the DNA, whereas the V and J calls and clone size are those reported in that table. The data contain fewer than 150,000 clones, 85% of them singletons. The receptor was derived from a human donor in a cohort sampled during active COVID-19. The sequenced sample was peripheral blood.

The CDR3 loop is CASSGSNGVAQYF. As DNA, the CDR3 is TGTGCCAGCAGTGGATCAAACGGGGTGGCGCAGTATTTT. The chain recombines TRBV27 with TRBJ2-3, with D tentatively TRBD2 (5 bases). The V end lost 5 bases, the J end lost 10 bases, and 16 bases lay between the germline ends. The CDR3 is 13 amino acids. Germline V CDR1 and CDR2: MNHEY, SMNVEV (reference sequence).